Listed here is a single T cell receptor beta chain. The sample holds many counts of this clonotype. What antigen it recognizes has not been identified. No base qualities exist here, and no much larger clone lies one base off it. In the ophthalmopathy patients, disease was moderately to severely active, with a Clinical Activity Score of 3 or more, a NOSPECS grade of 4 or more, and a duration of less than 3 months. Any patient with an uncontrolled infection, another autoimmune disease, pregnancy or lactation was excluded. Clinical symptoms, serum thyroxine and TRAb, thyroid ultrasound, and orbital computed tomography formed the basis for the diagnoses. Ficoll-Paque density gradient centrifugation was used to isolate PBMCs from approximately 10 ml of fresh peripheral blood. Total RNA was extracted using Trizol reagent, and RNA quality was assessed on an Agilent 2100 Bioanalyzer. These data come from a study of T cells in Graves' hyperthyroidism and ophthalmopathy (dated by TCRdb to the late 2010s). Study-level background: Peripheral blood was collected at initial diagnosis, before any treatment. To identify distinguishing TCR V-J signatures, a discovery cohort of about 100 patients was used, comprising 43 with Graves' ophthalmopathy and 57 with stable Graves' hyperthyroidism. Prospective prediction of ophthalmopathy was tested in an independent validation cohort of some 20 hyperthyroidism patients and 17 patients who later progressed to ophthalmopathy. The roughly 91 discovery patients were randomly divided into training and test sets at a 7:3 ratio. The study also compared thyroid tissue and blood T-cell repertoires from roughly 6 Graves' hyperthyroidism patients. After blood sampling, hyperthyroidism patients were treated with methimazole at a starting dose of 30 mg daily, and ophthalmopathy patients were treated with high-dose intravenous methylprednisolone. The paper describes TCR Vbeta CDR3 sequencing of fewer than 150 peripheral blood samples, made up of 43 ophthalmopathy patients, some 80 hyperthyroidism patients and 17 progressor patients.

The investigation overall reported the following: Most expanded thyroid clonotypes (frequency above 0.001) were also detected in blood, suggesting blood repertoires may reflect thyroid immune responses. No statistical method was used to fix the sample size in advance, and group allocation was not hidden from the investigators. In validation, the model predicted progression to ophthalmopathy with 55% to 71% sensitivity and around 72% specificity, a median of 6.5 months before onset. Ophthalmopathy was separated from stable hyperthyroidism by a 13 V-J signature model, with just over 85% sensitivity and roughly 84% specificity obtained in cross-validation and 80%/75% obtained in testing.

CDR3 length: 19 amino acids, cysteine to phenylalanine. CDR3 DNA is the only sequence kept; it has 57 bases, read in frame from the first base. V is pruned by 7 bases and J by 1 base, leaving 10 bases of the junction without a gene match. Taken from the germline V gene, the CDR1 and CDR2 loops are SNHLY and FYNNEI. The TCR beta CDR3 regions were amplified from the RNA transcripts. The TCR CDR3 was subjected to a first round of RT-PCR using the HTBI primer set and the Qiagen OneStep RT-PCR kit. Libraries were constructed in a second round of multiplex PCR, after which size selection and purification were carried out. Sequencing of the libraries was done on an Illumina HiSeq2000 using paired-end 100 bp reads. In the original analysis: SOAPnuke was used to process the raw data, throwing out any read that contained adapters or uncalled bases, had a mean Phred below 15, or lacked an exact constant-primer or identifier match. COPE v1.2.5 was used to merge the high-quality paired reads, and each unique nucleotide sequence was defined as a clonotype. MiTCR v1.1 was used to align the clonotypes against IMGT TRBV, TRBD and TRBJ reference segments. Only V-J combinations with frequency above 0.0001, covering about 99% of repertoires, were analysed. A TCS score was defined as the ratio between F50 (clonal expansion) and ExV (chaos), using BLOSUM62-based TCRdist between CDR3 peptides within each V-J. Welch's t-statistics and random forest reduced 500 to 550 V-J features to 10 to 15, which were used in a naive Bayes classifier (R e1071). Using fastp trimming at Q25 and MiXCR clonotype assembly, TCRdb reanalyzed the public sequencing data and kept in-frame beta chains. Identical CDR3 proteins give one entry, which carries the most common genes and DNA. TCRdb, not the original authors, processed these V and J calls. Across this sample there are roughly 600,000 distinct CDR3 sequences, with more than 14% seen only once. Of the sample, approximately 12% is held by the ten largest clones.

The chain links TRBV2 with TRBJ2-2; 15 bases in the middle match TRBD2. The clonotype was recovered from a woman between 50 and 59 years old with Graves' ophthalmopathy. The sequencing sample was made of blood. The bases are TGTGCCAGCAAACAATCCGGGACTAGCGGGAGGCAGAACACCGGGGAGCTGTTTTTT. This yields the protein CASKQSGTSGRQNTGELFF.